These T cell receptor beta chains were read from a single sample in a study of T-cell reconstitution after alpha-beta-depleted transplantation in children. TCRdb used MiXCR to reprocess the PCR reads, holding one entry per CDR3 protein. The repertoire holds some 520,000 distinct CDR3 sequences, with around a third as singletons. The material sequenced was PBMCs from the stem cell graft donor, taken from the stem cell graft. The receptors were gathered from a human donor who donated a stem cell graft to a child with aplastic anemia. Each CDR3 is given with its conserved first and last residue. D genes are given only for firm matches. The size of a clone is reported for some rows only, either as once, few or many, or as a class for expanded clones.

CDR3 length	D gene	V gene	J gene	clone size	CDR3 DNA	CDR3 protein
16	TRBD1	TRBV9	TRBJ2-1	.	TGTGCCAGCAGCGTAGATCGACAGGGGCTTGGCAATGAGCAGTTCTTC	CASSVDRQGLGNEQFF
18	TRBD2	TRBV11-2	TRBJ2-2	few	TGTGCCAGCAGCTTAGATTCCGGGACTAGCGGGAGGACCGGGGAGCTGTTTTTT	CASSLDSGTSGRTGELFF
14	.	TRBV28	TRBJ2-3	once	TGTGCCAGCACCCAGGGGGGGTTCGGAGATACGCAGTATTTT	CASTQGGFGDTQYF
13	.	TRBV28	TRBJ1-1	.	TGTGCCAGCAGTTTATACGCGCAAACTGAAGCTTTCTTT	CASSLYAQTEAFF
16	TRBD1	TRBV7-7	TRBJ1-3	once	TGTGCCAACAGCCCCTCCTCCGGGACAGGTGGAAACACCATATATTTT	CANSPSSGTGGNTIYF
13	.	TRBV5-8	TRBJ2-1	.	TGTGCCAGCAGCTTGGGCGTGTTCTGGGAGCAGTTCTTC	CASSLGVFWEQFF
15	TRBD1	TRBV24-1	TRBJ2-1	.	TGTGCCACCAGGGTACAGGGGGCCGGGGTGAATGAGCAGTTCTTC	CATRVQGAGVNEQFF
16	.	TRBV10-3	TRBJ2-7	few	TGTGCCTCACTACGGGGGATCGGGCCCTTTACCTACGAGCAGTACTTC	CASLRGIGPFTYEQYF
12	.	TRBV28	TRBJ2-7	.	TGTGCCAGTTGCGGTCTGGGGTACGAGCAGTACTTC	CASCGLGYEQYF
14	TRBD2	TRBV20-1	TRBJ2-1	.	TGCAGTGCTAGACTAGCGGGAGGTCCCAATGAGCAGTTCTTC	CSARLAGGPNEQFF
18	TRBD2	TRBV12-3/TRBV12-4	TRBJ2-4	.	TGTGCCAGCAGTTTCCCTCCGGGACTAGCGGGAGATCGGGGCATTCAGTACTTC	CASSFPPGLAGDRGIQYF
13	.	TRBV7-9	TRBJ1-2	few	TGTGCCGGTTTCTCGACAGGATCCTATGGCTACACCTTC	CAGFSTGSYGYTF
19	.	TRBV29-1	TRBJ1-5	few	TGCAGCGTTCCGAGGACAGACCTCAAGGAGAAAGGTGTCAATCAGCCCCAGCATTTT	CSVPRTDLKEKGVNQPQHF
17	TRBD1	TRBV24-1	TRBJ2-1	few	TGTGCCACCAGTGACCCGGACAGGGGCCTAGCAGGCAATGAGCAGTTCTTC	CATSDPDRGLAGNEQFF
13	.	TRBV9	TRBJ2-2	.	TGTGCCAGCAGCGTAGATACCACCGGGGAGCTGTTTTTT	CASSVDTTGELFF
14	.	TRBV27	TRBJ2-5	.	TGTGCCAGCAGTTTTAACAGCCTAGGGGAGACCCAGTACTTC	CASSFNSLGETQYF
12	.	TRBV30	TRBJ2-4	.	TGTGCCGGACGGACTACTGAAAACATTCAGTACTTC	CAGRTTENIQYF
14	.	TRBV27	TRBJ1-3	once	TGTGCCAGCAGGCCTACAGGGTATGGAAACACCATATATTTT	CASRPTGYGNTIYF
15	.	TRBV7-2	TRBJ1-1	few	TGTGCCAGCAGCTTAAACACAGGGTGGAGCACTGAAGCTTTCTTT	CASSLNTGWSTEAFF
12	TRBD1	TRBV12-3/TRBV12-4	TRBJ1-2	.	TGTGCCAGCAGTTCAGGGGGCCTTGGCTACACCTTC	CASSSGGLGYTF
18	.	TRBV6-1	TRBJ1-3	few	TGTGCCAGCAGTGAATTTTTTGGGAGGGAAGTTTCTGGAAACACCATATATTTT	CASSEFFGREVSGNTIYF
16	TRBD2	TRBV6-2/TRBV6-3	TRBJ2-3	few	TGTGCCAGCAGTTACGGTACTAGCGGGAGGACAGATACGCAGTATTTT	CASSYGTSGRTDTQYF
15	.	TRBV10-3	TRBJ2-1	.	TGTGCCATCCGAGAATTGGGGGGCCCGGACAATGAGCAGTTCTTC	CAIRELGGPDNEQFF
14	.	TRBV18	TRBJ1-1	.	TGTGCCAGCTCACCTAACAGCTGGAACACTGAAGCTTTCTTT	CASSPNSWNTEAFF
14	.	TRBV30	TRBJ2-2	few	TGTGCCTGGACCGGGACTTTACTAACCGGGGAGCTGTTTTTT	CAWTGTLLTGELFF
18	.	TRBV6-1	TRBJ2-1	.	TGTGCCAGCAGTGAAGAAGGGCGCTCGGATAGCTCCTACAATGAGCAGTTCTTC	CASSEEGRSDSSYNEQFF
15	.	TRBV24-1	TRBJ2-1	.	TGTGCCACCCGTGATTTTCGGGCATGGGACAATGAGCAGTTCTTC	CATRDFRAWDNEQFF
16	TRBD2	TRBV6-5	TRBJ2-1	few	TGTGCCAGCAGTTACTCGGTAGCGGGGTGGTACAATGAGCAGTTCTTC	CASSYSVAGWYNEQFF
14	.	TRBV29-1	TRBJ1-1	.	TGCAGCGTTGCGGGGGAGGCCGTGAACACTGAAGCTTTCTTT	CSVAGEAVNTEAFF
14	TRBD2	TRBV6-5	TRBJ2-5	few	TGTGCCAGCAGTTACTCGGGAGGGATCGAGACCCAGTACTTC	CASSYSGGIETQYF
20	TRBD2	TRBV5-6	TRBJ2-1	once	TGTGCCAGCAGCTTGTTGAGCGGCCCGGAAGGACTAGCGGGATACAATGAGCAGTTCTTC	CASSLLSGPEGLAGYNEQFF
16	.	TRBV12-3/TRBV12-4	TRBJ2-2	.	TGTGCCAGCAGCTCGTCCGGGGCCGCGTATGGGGGGGAGCTGTTTTTT	CASSSSGAAYGGELFF
14	.	TRBV15	TRBJ2-4	.	TGTGCCACCAGCAGAGTTTTGGGGCAGTACATTCAGTACTTC	CATSRVLGQYIQYF
17	.	TRBV15	TRBJ2-3	.	TGTGCCACCAGTTCCTTCCCGGGGAGGGGGCATGCAGATACGCAGTATTTT	CATSSFPGRGHADTQYF
14	.	TRBV20-1	TRBJ2-3	.	TGCAGTGTTAAGAGGAGATCTAGCACAGATACGCAGTATTTT	CSVKRRSSTDTQYF
16	.	TRBV5-1	TRBJ2-4	few	TGCGCCAGCAGCTCGGACGGTGGGGTAGCCAAAAACATTCAGTACTTC	CASSSDGGVAKNIQYF
13	.	TRBV29-1	TRBJ2-5	few	TGCAGCGTATTGCAGCGGTACGGGGAGACCCAGTACTTC	CSVLQRYGETQYF
17	TRBD2	TRBV6-1	TRBJ2-1	.	TGTGCCAGAGCGGGACCGGGGACTAGAGGTTTGGGCAATGAGCAGTTCTTC	CARAGPGTRGLGNEQFF
16	.	TRBV6-2/TRBV6-3	TRBJ2-7	.	TGTGCCAGCAGTTTATCCGGCGGGGGCAGCTCCTACGAGCAGTACTTC	CASSLSGGGSSYEQYF
15	TRBD2	TRBV7-4	TRBJ2-1	few	TGTGCCAGCAGCCGTAGCGGGAGGGCCCATCAGGAGCAGTTCTTC	CASSRSGRAHQEQFF
19	.	TRBV20-1	TRBJ2-6	.	TGCAGTGCTAGAGGGGAAAAGCGGGACACGGGGTCTGGGGCCAACGTCCTGACTTTC	CSARGEKRDTGSGANVLTF
12	.	TRBV3-1	TRBJ1-3	.	TGTGCCAGCAGGACGGCCGGAAACACCATATATTTT	CASRTAGNTIYF
12	.	TRBV29-1	TRBJ1-1	.	TGCAGCGTTGGAAGAGCCCGGGGCGAAGCTTTCTTT	CSVGRARGEAFF
15	.	TRBV28	TRBJ2-2	.	TGTGCCAGCAGTTCCGGGACACTTCGGACCGGGGAGCTGTTTTTT	CASSSGTLRTGELFF
15	TRBD1	TRBV5-1	TRBJ1-1	few	TGCGCCAGCAGCTTGCTGGGACAGATGAACACTGAAGCTTTCTTT	CASSLLGQMNTEAFF
15	.	TRBV19	TRBJ2-1	.	TGTGCCAGTGCCCCTTTCAGAGAAACCTACAATGAGCAGTTCTTC	CASAPFRETYNEQFF
15	.	TRBV6-1	TRBJ1-5	few	TGTGCCAGCAGTCCCCGGGGTATAGGCAATCAGCCCCAGCATTTT	CASSPRGIGNQPQHF
14	.	TRBV27	TRBJ1-2	.	TGTGCCAGCAGCATTCACAGGGAGGGGGTTGGCTACACCTTC	CASSIHREGVGYTF
13	.	TRBV27	TRBJ1-5	few	TGTGCCAGCATGGGGGGGGCGAGTCAGCCCCAGCATTTT	CASMGGASQPQHF
14	.	TRBV19	TRBJ2-4	.	TGTGCCAGTAGGGAACTTGGAGCCAAAAACATTCAGTACTTC	CASRELGAKNIQYF
15	.	TRBV5-4	TRBJ2-1	.	TGTGCCAGCAGCGTACAGGCCACCCCCATCCATGAGCAGTTCTTC	CASSVQATPIHEQFF
15	.	TRBV12-3/TRBV12-4	TRBJ2-1	.	TGTGCCAGCGGGCGAAGTGGTTTATCCGACAATGAGCAGTTCTTC	CASGRSGLSDNEQFF
11	.	TRBV12-3/TRBV12-4	TRBJ2-5	.	TGTGCCAGCAGTTACGGCCAGACCCAGTACTTC	CASSYGQTQYF
17	TRBD1	TRBV7-2	TRBJ1-2	.	TGTGCCAGCAGCATACAAGCCGGGACAGGGGCAGCGGGAGGCTACACCTTC	CASSIQAGTGAAGGYTF
13	TRBD1	TRBV20-1	TRBJ1-1	.	TGCAGTGCGCAACAGGGGGGTAACACTGAAGCTTTCTTT	CSAQQGGNTEAFF